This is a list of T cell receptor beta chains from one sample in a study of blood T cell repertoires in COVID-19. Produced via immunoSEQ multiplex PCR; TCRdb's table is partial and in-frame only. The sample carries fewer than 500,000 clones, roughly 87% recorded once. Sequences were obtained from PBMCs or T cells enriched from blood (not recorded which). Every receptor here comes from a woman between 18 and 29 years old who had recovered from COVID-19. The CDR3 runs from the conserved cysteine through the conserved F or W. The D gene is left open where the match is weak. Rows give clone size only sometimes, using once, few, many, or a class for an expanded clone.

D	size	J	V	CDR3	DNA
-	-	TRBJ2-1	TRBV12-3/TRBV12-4	CASSSGTFNEQFF	TGTGCCAGCAGTTCGGGGACTTTCAATGAGCAGTTCTTC
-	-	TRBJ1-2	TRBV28	CASSPGGGYTF	TGTGCCAGCAGCCCCGGTGGTGGCTACACCTTC
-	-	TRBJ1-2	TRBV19	CASRLRGRAADGYTF	TGTGCCAGTAGACTACGGGGGAGGGCTGCCGATGGCTACACCTTC
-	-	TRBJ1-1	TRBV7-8	CASSLEGQGWNTEAFF	TGTGCCAGCAGCTTAGAAGGTCAGGGGTGGAACACTGAAGCTTTCTTT
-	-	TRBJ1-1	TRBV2	CASMRDGGGAFF	TGTGCCAGCATGAGGGACGGCGGGGGGGCTTTCTTT
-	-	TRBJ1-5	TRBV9	CASSVGAGNQPQHF	TGTGCCAGCAGCGTAGGGGCAGGTAATCAGCCCCAGCATTTT
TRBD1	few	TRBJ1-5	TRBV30	CAWTSGQGKGQPQHF	TGTGCCTGGACCTCGGGACAGGGAAAAGGTCAGCCCCAGCATTTT
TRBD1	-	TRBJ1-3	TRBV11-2	CASSSSAPGQGFGNTIYF	TGTGCCAGCAGCTCCAGTGCGCCGGGACAGGGATTCGGAAACACCATATATTTT
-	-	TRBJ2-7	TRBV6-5	CASSPLASSYEQYF	TGTGCCAGCAGTCCCTTAGCGAGCTCCTACGAGCAGTACTTC
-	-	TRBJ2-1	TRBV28	CASSFARSSYNEQFF	TGTGCCAGCAGTTTCGCGCGAAGCTCCTACAATGAGCAGTTCTTC
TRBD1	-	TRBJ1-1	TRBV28	CASSLISGTGSNTEAFF	TGTGCCAGCAGTTTAATATCTGGGACAGGGTCGAACACTGAAGCTTTCTTT
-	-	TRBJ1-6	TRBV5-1	CASSPDSYNSPLHF	TGCGCCAGCAGCCCGGACAGCTATAATTCACCCCTCCACTTT
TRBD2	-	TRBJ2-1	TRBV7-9	CASSSVSGDSYNEQFF	TGTGCCAGCAGTTCAGTGAGCGGGGACTCCTACAATGAGCAGTTCTTC
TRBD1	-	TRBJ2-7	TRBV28	CASSLWGQHSYEQYF	TGTGCCAGCAGTTTATGGGGACAGCACTCCTACGAGCAGTACTTC
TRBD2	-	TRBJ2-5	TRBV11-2	CASSLRLAGGTETQYF	TGTGCCAGCAGCCTTCGACTAGCGGGGGGTACAGAGACCCAGTACTTC
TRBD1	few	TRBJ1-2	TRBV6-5	CASRQPGQGSGGYTF	TGTGCCAGCAGACAACCGGGACAGGGTTCAGGAGGCTACACCTTC
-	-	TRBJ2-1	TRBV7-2	CASSPYAGGFRNEQFF	TGTGCCAGCAGCCCATACGCTGGGGGGTTCAGGAATGAGCAGTTCTTC
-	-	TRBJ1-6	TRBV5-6	CASSLLGGPYNSPLHF	TGTGCCAGCAGCCTACTCGGGGGGCCCTATAATTCACCCCTCCACTTT
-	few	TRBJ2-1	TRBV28	CASRGRRGYNEQFF	TGTGCCAGCAGGGGGAGGAGGGGCTACAATGAGCAGTTCTTC
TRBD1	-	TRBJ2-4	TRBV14	CASSPGQGRDIQYF	TGTGCCAGCAGCCCCGGACAGGGTAGGGACATTCAGTACTTC
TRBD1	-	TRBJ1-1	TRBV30	CAWSVRTPQGVDTEAFF	TGTGCCTGGAGCGTCCGGACTCCACAGGGGGTAGACACTGAAGCTTTCTTT
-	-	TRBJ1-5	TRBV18	CASSPPNAQSNQPQHF	TGTGCCAGCTCACCACCAAATGCACAGAGCAATCAGCCCCAGCATTTT
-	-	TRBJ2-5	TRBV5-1	CASSPEGGRGETQYF	TGCGCCAGCAGCCCCGAAGGCGGCAGGGGTGAGACCCAGTACTTC
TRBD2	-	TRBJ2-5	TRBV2	CASSGSGGSGETQYF	TGTGCCAGCAGTGGGAGCGGGGGGTCCGGGGAGACCCAGTACTTC
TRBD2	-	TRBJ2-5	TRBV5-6	CASSSLGGTSQETQYF	TGTGCCAGCAGCTCCCTGGGAGGGACCTCTCAAGAGACCCAGTACTTC
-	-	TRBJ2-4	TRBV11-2	CASSLEGAANIQYF	TGTGCCAGCAGCTTAGAAGGGGCAGCAAACATTCAGTACTTC
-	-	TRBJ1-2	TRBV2	CASSLEGYNYGYTF	TGTGCCAGCAGCCTAGAGGGCTATAACTATGGCTACACCTTC
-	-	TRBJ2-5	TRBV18	CASSPRLALQETQYF	TGTGCCAGCTCACCCCGACTCGCCCTGCAAGAGACCCAGTACTTC
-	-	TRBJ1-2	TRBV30	CAWSVLGHYGYTF	TGTGCCTGGAGTGTACTGGGGCACTATGGCTACACCTTC
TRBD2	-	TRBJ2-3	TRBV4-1	CASSVVAGGTDTQYF	TGCGCCAGCAGCGTAGTAGCGGGGGGCACAGATACGCAGTATTTT
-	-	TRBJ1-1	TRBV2	CASTTREGAEAFF	TGTGCCAGCACCACGAGAGAGGGGGCTGAAGCTTTCTTT
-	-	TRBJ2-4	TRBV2	CASSEGGGIQYF	TGTGCCAGCAGTGAAGGAGGAGGCATTCAGTACTTC
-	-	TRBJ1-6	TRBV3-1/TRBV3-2	CASSQDLGHLSNSPLHF	TGTGCCAGCAGCCAAGATCTTGGGCACCTGAGTAATTCACCCCTCCACTTT
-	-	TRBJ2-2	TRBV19	CASSYGDTGELFF	TGTGCCAGTAGTTACGGGGACACCGGGGAGCTGTTTTTT
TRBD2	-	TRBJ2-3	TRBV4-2	CASSQVEAGLAGADTQYF	TGTGCCAGCAGCCAAGTCGAGGCGGGACTAGCGGGGGCAGATACGCAGTATTTT
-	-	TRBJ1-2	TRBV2	CASTRVRTANYGYTF	TGTGCCAGCACCAGAGTGAGGACAGCTAACTATGGCTACACCTTC
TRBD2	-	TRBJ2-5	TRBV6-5	CACRGGGEETQYF	TGTGCCTGCCGGGGCGGGGGGGAAGAGACCCAGTACTTC
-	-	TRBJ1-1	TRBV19	CASSTTTETEAFF	TGTGCCAGTAGTACAACAACCGAAACTGAAGCTTTCTTT
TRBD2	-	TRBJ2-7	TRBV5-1	CASSSGGGGAEQYF	TGCGCCAGCAGCTCGGGCGGCGGGGGAGCCGAGCAGTACTTC
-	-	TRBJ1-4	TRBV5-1	CASSLGQGRDEKLFF	TGCGCCAGCAGCTTGGGGCAGGGAAGAGATGAAAAACTGTTTTTT
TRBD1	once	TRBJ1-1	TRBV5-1	CASSWGLGGQGTRHTEAFF	TGCGCCAGCAGCTGGGGGCTAGGGGGACAGGGCACGAGGCACACTGAAGCTTTCTTT
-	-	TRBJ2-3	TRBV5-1	CASSWLQGSTDTQYF	TGCGCCAGCAGCTGGTTACAGGGTAGCACAGATACGCAGTATTTT